The 7 T cell receptor beta chains below come from one sample, sequenced in a study of post-analysis software for immune sequencing data. The study, taken as a whole, reports: Included in a set of a handful of TRBV segments more frequent in patients than controls were TRBV5-6, TRBV5-1 and TRBV20-1.

TCR beta cDNA libraries included unique molecular identifiers. TCRdb fed the PCR reads into MiXCR, producing one record per CDR3 protein. The sample records 650,000 to 850,000 distinct CDR3 sequences, approximately 53% being singletons. Their antigens remain unidentified. Sequencing was carried out using blood. These receptors were collected from a girl aged 10-17 years with multiple sclerosis.

The V gene is TRBV5-6, the J gene TRBJ2-5; the D gene is possibly TRBD1 (6 bases). The germline V gene has CDR1 SGHDT and CDR2 YYEEEE. The CDR3 is made up of 16 amino acids. The V end lost 4 bases, the J end lost 5 bases, and 21 bases lay between the germline ends. The DNA for the CDR3 is TGTGCCAGCAGCCCCCAGGGGCAGGGGCTTGTTGAGACCCAGTACTTC. It specifies CASSPQGQGLVETQYF. Looking up the rest from reference TRBV5-6 and TRBJ2-5 gives the full variable domain: DAGVTQSPTHLIKTRGQQVTLRCSPKSGHDTVSWYQQALGQGPQFIFQYYEEEERQRGNFPDRFSGHQFPNYSSELNVNALLLGDSALYLCASSPQGQGLVETQYFGPGTRLLVL.

The CDR3 sequence is CASSLKPRLAGHYEQYF. The CDR3, as DNA: TGTGCCAGCAGTCTCAAGCCCCGACTAGCTGGGCACTACGAGCAGTACTTC. The gene calls are TRBV27 and TRBJ2-7; 7 bases are a match to TRBD2. Trimming took 5 bases from V and 3 from J; bases not matched to a gene: 16. The germline V gene encodes CDR1 MNHEY and CDR2 SMNVEV (reference sequence). CDR3 length equals 17 residues.

This chain links TRBV12-3 or TRBV12-4 with TRBJ2-5; no firm D call. The germline V and J ends were trimmed by 2 bases and 5 bases, with 9 bases remaining between them. There are 13 residues in the CDR3. CDR3 nucleotide sequence: TGTGCCAGCAGTTTAAGGCACGGGGAGACCCAGTACTTC. This sequence encodes CASSLRHGETQYF.

A word on this clonotype: A read error may account for a junction end that differs from germline. The rearrangement links TRBV7-7 to TRBJ2-5; TRBD2 is a possible D gene (5 bases). The CDR3 has 14 residues. Germline-derived CDR1 and CDR2 are SSHAT and FNYEAQ (reference sequence). The CDR3 nucleotides read TGTGCTAGCAGCTCGGACGTAGCTACTAGTGAGCAGTACTTC. Its translation is CASSSDVATSEQYF.

This clonotype was observed a few times. V and J are TRBV29-1 and TRBJ1-1; D unresolved. This CDR3 is 12 amino acids long. V lost 7 bases and J lost 4, with 13 bases in between. Germline V lookup: CDR1 SQVTM, CDR2 ANQGSEA. CDR3 in amino acids: CSGNNAGTEAFF. For the CDR3, the DNA is TGCAGCGGGAATAATGCGGGCACTGAAGCTTTCTTT.

This clonotype was recorded a few times. This sequence joins TRBV19 and TRBJ2-7, with 7 bases that match TRBD1. Losses at the gene ends were 4 bases for V and 2 bases for J; bases not matched to a gene: 5. Germline assignment: CDR1 LNHDA and CDR2 SQIVND (reference sequence). The CDR3 spans 14 residues. CDR3 sequence (DNA): TGTGCCAGTAGTAGGCTGACAGGGCCCTACGAGCAGTACTTC. It specifies CASSRLTGPYEQYF.

A few counts support this clonotype. The genes are TRBV12-3 or TRBV12-4 and TRBJ2-7; 13 nucleotides agree with TRBD2. The J call could be wrong; TRBJ2-5 is a better fit for the DNA end. The CDR3 covers 16 residues. The CDR3 sequence: CASSSWTSGGSGTQYF. In DNA form, the CDR3 reads TGTGCCAGCAGTTCTTGGACTAGCGGGGGTTCGGGGACCCAGTACTTC.